These 30 T cell receptor beta chains were sequenced from one sample in a study of shared clonotypes between healthy human individuals. Assay used: immunoSEQ multiplex PCR; TCRdb lists only in-frame clones, some missing. The sample has 2 million to 2.5 million clones, nearly 97% seen once. Sample: naive CD4+ T cells sorted from blood. Noted subset: CD45RA+ positively selected. Receptors were obtained from a man aged 18 to 30 in good health.

The genes are TRBV2 and TRBJ1-1; 8 nucleotides agree with TRBD1. The CDR3 is made up of 13 amino acids. Germline V gives CDR1 SNHLY, CDR2 FYNNEI. The V gene end was trimmed by 5 bases and the J gene end by 5 bases; junction bases not matched to a gene: 4. The CDR3: CASSYRGGTEAFF. The CDR3 region has the DNA TGTGCCAGCAGTTACAGGGGGGGTACTGAAGCTTTCTTT.

The chain is built from TRBV4-1 and TRBJ1-6; D uncertain. The V end was cut by 5 bases, the J end by 0 bases, with 8 bases between. The CDR3 loop spans 15 amino acids. Germline lookup yields CDR1 MGHRA and CDR2 YSYEKL. The CDR3: CASSSTGSYNSPLHF. For the CDR3, the DNA is TGCGCCAGCAGCTCGACGGGCTCCTATAATTCACCCCTCCACTTT.

The chain combines TRBV28 with TRBJ2-1; D gene uncertain. The CDR3 loop spans 12 amino acids. Germline V gene sequence: CDR1 MDHEN, CDR2 SYDVKM. V was trimmed by 7 bases and J by 6 bases, leaving 10 bases between them. The CDR3 loop reads CASKPGVNEQFF. Written as DNA, the CDR3 is TGTGCCAGCAAGCCCGGAGTCAATGAGCAGTTCTTC.

The chain couples TRBV13 to TRBJ2-5; possible D gene TRBD1, 6 bases. V gave up 5 bases and J gave up 4 bases, with 14 bases separating them. The CDR3 has 14 residues. Germline V gene data show CDR1 as PRHDT and CDR2 as FYEKMQ (reference sequence). The CDR3 reads CASSAGTGRETQYF. The CDR3 DNA follows: TGTGCCAGCAGCGCCGGAACAGGGCGAGAGACCCAGTACTTC.

The rearrangement links TRBV30 to TRBJ2-6, with D perhaps TRBD1 (5 bases). Germline V gene sequence: CDR1 GTSNPN, CDR2 SVGIG (reference sequence). This CDR3 contains 16 residues. V lost 2 bases to trimming and J lost 3 bases, with 14 bases between them. The CDR3 region has the DNA TGTGCCTGGAGTCCCACAGGTACGGTTGGGGCCAACGTCCTGACTTTC. Its protein product is CAWSPTGTVGANVLTF.

This rearrangement joins TRBV27 to TRBJ1-1; D ambiguous. The germline V gene has CDR1 MNHEY and CDR2 SMNVEV (reference sequence). The CDR3 sequence is 13 residues long. V was clipped by 3 bases and J by 2 bases, with 7 bases between them. The CDR3 DNA reads as TGTGCCAGCAGTTTGAAGTTAAACACTGAAGCTTTCTTT. Protein product: CASSLKLNTEAFF.

This chain joins TRBV10-3 and TRBJ1-2; possibly TRBD1 for D (6 bases). The germline V gene encodes CDR1 ENHRY and CDR2 SYGVKD. The CDR3 contains 14 residues. V lost 7 bases and J lost 2, with 14 bases in between. The CDR3 DNA follows: TGTGCCATCACCTATGAGGGGGGCAACTATGGCTACACCTTC. Translated: CAITYEGGNYGYTF.

This clone occurred once. The rearrangement links TRBV30 to TRBJ1-3, with 7 bases lining up with TRBD1. J was trimmed by 0 bases and V by 7 bases; bases with no gene match: 9. The CDR3 is made up of 15 amino acids. Germline lookup yields CDR1 GTSNPN and CDR2 SVGIG (reference sequence). The CDR3 reads CAYNRDSYSGNTIYF. As DNA, the CDR3 is TGTGCCTACAATCGGGACAGCTACTCTGGAAACACCATATATTTT.

The chain links TRBV27 to TRBJ2-5, with a tentative D call TRBD1 (7 bases). Germline loops: CDR1 MNHEY, CDR2 SMNVEV (reference sequence). This CDR3 spans 13 amino acids. V dropped 8 bases and J dropped 5 bases, with 15 bases sitting between them. In nucleotides, the CDR3 is TGTGCCAGCGGGTGGAGGGGGCTGGAGACCCAGTACTTC. This sequence encodes CASGWRGLETQYF.

The CDR3 DNA reads TGCGCCAGCAGCTCGGACGTCTATGGCTACACCTTC. The encoded protein is CASSSDVYGYTF. The genes are TRBV5-1 and TRBJ1-2; no reliable D call. Per the germline V gene, CDR1 is SGHRS and CDR2 is YFSETQ. V lost 3 bases to trimming and J lost 4 bases, with 7 bases between them. The CDR3 has 12 amino acids.

The gene calls are TRBV6-6 and TRBJ2-5; 9 nucleotides align to TRBD2. This CDR3 has 16 residues. CDR1 MNHNY and CDR2 SVGAGI come from the germline V gene (reference sequence). V gave up 1 base and J gave up 4 bases; unmatched junction bases: 7. The CDR3 coding sequence is TGTGCCAGCAGTTACTTTGCTAGCGGGGCCGGAGAGACCCAGTACTTC. It is translated as CASSYFASGAGETQYF.

This rearrangement joins TRBV27 to TRBJ1-2; TRBD1 aligns across 9 bases. Per germline, CDR1 MNHEY and CDR2 SMNVEV (reference sequence). This CDR3 has 15 residues. V gave up 2 bases and J gave up 4 bases; unmatched junction bases: 5. CDR3 sequence (DNA): TGTGCCAGCAGTTTAGGACAGGGGACGGTCTATGGCTACACCTTC. This sequence encodes CASSLGQGTVYGYTF.

This chain joins TRBV4-1 and TRBJ2-6; D may match TRBD1 or TRBD2 (5 bases each). Germline CDR1 MGHRA, CDR2 YSYEKL. The CDR3 spans 20 residues. V lost 0 bases and J lost 0, with 18 bases in between. The CDR3: CASSQDPNEGKSSGANVLTF. CDR3 bases: TGCGCCAGCAGCCAAGATCCTAACGAGGGGAAAAGCTCTGGGGCCAACGTCCTGACTTTC.

The V gene is TRBV5-4, the J gene TRBJ2-7; perhaps TRBD2 as D (6 bases). Trimming cost V 3 bases and J 2 bases, with 15 bases left between them. Looked up from germline, CDR1 is SGHNT and CDR2 is YYREEE (reference sequence). The CDR3 spans 15 residues. The CDR3 DNA sequence: TGTGCCAGCAGCTCCCAGGGACTGACGACCTACGAGCAGTACTTC. This codes for CASSSQGLTTYEQYF.

The chain combines TRBV6-6 with TRBJ1-4; possible D gene TRBD1, 5 bases. The CDR3 has 13 amino acids. The germline V and J ends were trimmed by 6 bases and 8 bases, with 13 bases remaining between them. The germline gives CDR1 MNHNY, CDR2 SVGAGI (reference sequence). The CDR3 sequence: CASRSGGGEKLFF. CDR3 in DNA: TGTGCCAGCAGGTCCGGGGGTGGGGAAAAACTGTTTTTT.

The V and J genes are TRBV6-4 and TRBJ2-2, with D perhaps TRBD1 (5 bases). Between the trimmed V and J ends, which lost 4 bases and 7 bases, there was a span of 13 bases. This CDR3 is built from 14 residues. CDR1 MRHNA and CDR2 SNTAGT come from the germline V gene. The DNA of the CDR3 is TGTGCCAGCAGTGTTCAGGGTGGCAGCGGGGAGCTGTTTTTT. Protein: CASSVQGGSGELFF.

The rearrangement joins TRBV6-1 to TRBJ2-3; 9 bases fit TRBD2. Trimming removed 2 bases from V and 2 bases from J; junction bases left unmatched: 5. The CDR3 covers 16 residues. Germline CDR1 MNHNS, CDR2 SASEGT. The CDR3 protein is CASSETSGWSTDTQYF. For the CDR3, the DNA is TGTGCCAGCAGTGAAACTAGCGGGTGGTCCACAGATACGCAGTATTTT.

The chain has TRBV7-2 and TRBJ2-3, with 7 bases identical to TRBD1. The CDR3 is made up of 14 amino acids. The V gene end was trimmed by 4 bases and the J gene end by 5 bases; junction bases not matched to a gene: 6. The germline CDR1 and CDR2 sequences are SGHTA and FQGNSA. In DNA, the CDR3 is TGTGCCAGCAGCTCCCAGGGGGTCGTAGATACGCAGTATTTT. The encoded protein is CASSSQGVVDTQYF.

The chain employs TRBV6-5 and TRBJ1-5, with TRBD1 matching 9 bases. This CDR3 is built from 16 residues. J lost 6 bases, V lost 4 bases, and 10 bases had no gene match. Germline V gene sequence: CDR1 MNHEY, CDR2 SVGAGI. The CDR3 protein is CASSSPGQGRSQPQHF. DNA for the CDR3: TGTGCCAGCAGTTCTCCGGGACAGGGTAGGAGTCAGCCCCAGCATTTT.

CDR3 DNA: TGTGCCAGCAGCCCGAGGGTCACCGGGGAGCTGTTTTTT. Its translation: CASSPRVTGELFF. The chain combines TRBV6-5 with TRBJ2-2, with a weak D call TRBD2 (5 bases). From germline, CDR1 is MNHEY and CDR2 SVGAGI. The CDR3 consists of 13 residues. Trimming shortened V by 6 bases and J by 4 bases, and 9 bases separated the two germline ends.

This clone was recorded only once. The gene calls are TRBV7-9 and TRBJ2-5; possible D gene TRBD2, 5 bases. In germline, CDR1 is SEHNR, CDR2 FQNEAQ (reference sequence). The V end was cut by 3 bases, the J end by 5 bases, with 13 bases between. The CDR3 has 14 residues. CDR3 sequence (DNA): TGTGCCAGCAGCTTCGGCTCGGGGATTGAGACCCAGTACTTC. It yields the protein CASSFGSGIETQYF.

This clone has a handful of counts. This chain joins TRBV30 and TRBJ1-2; a possible D gene is TRBD1 (5 bases). CDR1 and CDR2 from the germline V gene are GTSNPN and SVGIG (reference sequence). V was shortened by 7 bases and J by 7 bases, with 22 bases between the two germline ends. The CDR3 sequence is 14 residues long. CDR3 in DNA: TGTGCCTCTCCTCGACAGCCCGGGGCCTCTGGCTACACCTTC. Protein product: CASPRQPGASGYTF.

The chain carries TRBV6-1 and TRBJ1-1, with D possibly being TRBD1 (6 bases). The ends were cut back, 6 bases at V and 3 bases at J, with 11 bases in the middle. Germline values: CDR1 MNHNS, CDR2 SASEGT. The length of the CDR3 is 13 residues. CDR3 sequence reads: CASSAGGYTEAFF. The CDR3 coding sequence is TGTGCCAGCAGCGCCGGGGGCTACACTGAAGCTTTCTTT.

About this clone: At one end, the junction sequence differs from germline, possibly due to a read error. The chain couples TRBV28 to TRBJ2-7; D possibly corresponds to TRBD2 (5 bases). This CDR3 has 12 amino acids. The V gene's germline CDR1 is MDHEN and CDR2 SYDVKM. Here the CDR3 reads CASCLVAREQYF. The CDR3, as DNA: TGTGCCAGCTGTTTGGTAGCGCGCGAGCAGTACTTC.

J is TRBJ2-2 and V is TRBV27, with D maybe TRBD2 (6 bases). This CDR3 is built from 17 residues. V lost 1 base, J lost 0 bases, and 12 bases lay in between. Germline CDR1 reads MNHEY; CDR2 reads SMNVEV (reference sequence). The CDR3 loop is CASSLFAGIANTGELFF. The CDR3 DNA reads as TGTGCCAGCAGTTTATTTGCGGGGATCGCGAACACCGGGGAGCTGTTTTTT.

J is TRBJ2-5 and V is TRBV5-1; D may correspond to TRBD1 or TRBD2 (5 bases each). V was trimmed by 2 bases and J by 1 base, leaving 12 bases between them. The germline gives CDR1 SGHRS, CDR2 YFSETQ. The CDR3 totals 15 residues. The CDR3 sequence is CASSFTGTPQETQYF. CDR3 nucleotide sequence: TGCGCCAGCAGCTTTACCGGGACCCCCCAAGAGACCCAGTACTTC.

This sequence joins TRBV4-2 and TRBJ1-6; D is unresolved. Trimming removed 5 bases from V and 2 bases from J, with 25 bases in between. The CDR3 consists of 20 residues. Germline loops: CDR1 LGHNA, CDR2 YNFKEQ. CDR3 DNA: TGTGCCAGCAGCAACACCCCTCAGGAGGACCTAACTCCCTATAATTCACCCCTCCACTTT. Residues: CASSNTPQEDLTPYNSPLHF.

The chain employs TRBV30 and TRBJ1-5; TRBD1 is a possible D gene (6 bases). The germline CDR1 and CDR2 sequences are GTSNPN and SVGIG (reference sequence). V was pared by 3 bases and J by 0 bases, with 24 bases between. The CDR3 sequence is 19 residues long. The CDR3 reads CAWSVGVLGAGNSNQPQHF. CDR3 DNA sequence: TGTGCCTGGAGCGTGGGGGTGCTGGGGGCGGGTAATAGCAATCAGCCCCAGCATTTT.

The chain links TRBV7-9 to TRBJ2-2; 13 bases agree with TRBD2. V was pared by 5 bases and J by 6 bases, with 9 bases of the junction left unmatched. The CDR3 is 17 amino acids. Germline assignment: CDR1 SEHNR and CDR2 FQNEAQ (reference sequence). As DNA, the CDR3 is TGTGCCAGCAGCCCAGAAGGACTAGCGGGGGTAGCCGGGGAGCTGTTTTTT. Amino acid sequence: CASSPEGLAGVAGELFF.

The V call is TRBV19, the J call TRBJ1-1; 10 bases map to TRBD1. After removal of 10 bases from V and 4 bases from J, the junction contained 6 bases not matched to a gene. The germline V gene encodes CDR1 LNHDA and CDR2 SQIVND (reference sequence). The CDR3 has 13 residues. CDR3 region: CATRDRGSTEAFF. CDR3 nucleotides: TGTGCCACCAGGGACAGGGGAAGCACTGAAGCTTTCTTT.